The 6 T cell receptor beta chains given below trace back to one sample, sequenced in a study of blood T cell repertoires in COVID-19. Libraries were prepared by immunoSEQ multiplex PCR; TCRdb keeps only in-frame clonotypes and omits some of them. The sample consists of over 100,000 clones, approximately 88% of them appearing once. The sequenced material came from peripheral blood. The receptor source for this set is a man aged 55 to 70 with acute or convalescent COVID-19.

The chain links TRBV11-2 to TRBJ2-1; a possible D gene is TRBD2 (5 bases). Trimming took 5 bases from V and 1 from J, leaving 12 bases between them. Germline V CDR1 and CDR2: SGHAT, FQNNGV. CDR3 length equals 15 residues. The CDR3 spells CASSPTWRSYNEQFF. CDR3 in DNA: TGTGCCAGCAGCCCCACCTGGAGGTCCTACAATGAGCAGTTCTTC.

V gene TRBV7-9 combines with J gene TRBJ2-1, with TRBD1 matching over 12 bases. The germline V gene encodes CDR1 SEHNR and CDR2 FQNEAQ (reference sequence). V lost 5 bases, J lost 8 bases, and 7 bases stayed unmatched. The CDR3 runs 15 residues. For the CDR3, the DNA is TGTGCCAGCAGCCGAGCTGGGACAGGGGGCTATGAGCAGTTCTTC. It translates to CASSRAGTGGYEQFF.

CDR3 coding DNA: TGTGCCAGCAGTTACGGGCAGGGGTACACTGAAGCTTTCTTT. Amino acid sequence: CASSYGQGYTEAFF. The rearrangement uses TRBV6-5 and TRBJ1-1; possibly TRBD1 for D (6 bases). CDR3 length: 14 amino acids. Germline CDR1 reads MNHEY; CDR2 reads SVGAGI. Trimming pared 2 bases from V and 3 bases from J, leaving 10 bases between.

This clone came up a few times. The CDR3 protein is CASSEPGIPDTQYF. CDR3 nucleotides: TGCGCCAGCAGTGAACCCGGGATCCCAGATACGCAGTATTTT. The V and J genes are TRBV10-2 and TRBJ2-3, with D maybe TRBD2 (5 bases). In germline, CDR1 is WSHSY, CDR2 SAAADI. This CDR3 has 14 amino acids. V was pared by 3 bases and J by 4 bases, with 11 bases between.

The rearrangement uses TRBV7-9 and TRBJ2-1, with 9 bases matching TRBD2. The CDR3 extends over 16 amino acids. The V and J ends lost 3 bases and 1 base, in that order; junction bases with no gene match: 4. Germline V gene data show CDR1 as SEHNR and CDR2 as FQNEAQ (reference sequence). The CDR3 DNA sequence: TGTGCCAGCAGCTTGCGGGAGGGCCGATCCTACAATGAGCAGTTCTTC. Translated: CASSLREGRSYNEQFF.

V gene TRBV18 combines with J gene TRBJ2-7, with 8 bases that match TRBD1. The CDR3 runs to 15 residues. In germline, CDR1 is KGHSH, CDR2 LQKENI. Trimming removed 4 bases from V and 6 bases from J; junction bases left unmatched: 11. CDR3: CASSLETGVMAEQYF. CDR3 sequence (DNA): TGTGCCAGCTCACTGGAGACAGGGGTTATGGCCGAGCAGTACTTC.